These 28 T cell receptor beta chains were all obtained from the same sample, sequenced in a study of beta chain features in type 1 diabetes. All of the isolated RNA was reverse transcribed, so expressed TCRB transcripts were sequenced. The protocol was immunoSEQ multiplex PCR, while the TCRdb copy is restricted to in-frame clones and leaves out a portion. The table has around 160,000 clones, 48% seen once. The sequenced sample consisted of Tregs from blood. The receptors shown here come from a man aged 18 to 29 in good health.

The chain is built from TRBV27 and TRBJ1-2; TRBD1 agrees at 7 bases. Germline V gene lookup returns CDR1 MNHEY and CDR2 SMNVEV (reference sequence). V shed 4 bases, J shed 7 bases, and the junction held 9 bases outside the gene matches. CDR3 length equals 14 residues. The CDR3 here is CASSSRDRAGGYTF. The CDR3, as DNA: TGTGCCAGCAGTTCACGAGACAGGGCTGGTGGCTACACCTTC.

This clone has more than one count but fewer than ten. The chain uses TRBV5-1 and TRBJ2-7, with 8 nucleotides matching TRBD1. The germline gives CDR1 SGHRS, CDR2 YFSETQ. The CDR3 sequence is 13 residues long. The V segment lost 2 bases and the J segment 5 bases; nucleotides outside the gene matches: 3. This chain's CDR3 is CASSFGQGHEQYF. The CDR3, as DNA: TGCGCCAGCAGCTTTGGACAGGGTCACGAGCAGTACTTC.

This clone has just one count. The rearrangement links TRBV9 to TRBJ1-2; 8 bases map to TRBD1. Germline loops: CDR1 SGDLS, CDR2 YYNGEE. J gave up 5 bases and V 4 bases, and 10 bases lay outside the gene matches. The CDR3 length is 15 residues. The CDR3 DNA sequence: TGTGCCAGCAGCACCCGTCAGGGGGCATTATATGGCTACACCTTC. It translates to CASSTRQGALYGYTF.

The rearrangement links TRBV7-9 to TRBJ2-1, with D tentatively TRBD1 (5 bases). Trimming pared 5 bases from V and 8 bases from J, leaving 16 bases between. This CDR3 spans 14 amino acids. Germline loops: CDR1 SEHNR, CDR2 FQNEAQ (reference sequence). Here the CDR3 reads CASSLGLAYDEQFF. The DNA of the CDR3 is TGTGCCAGCAGCCTGGGGCTCGCGTACGATGAGCAGTTCTTC. Filled out from reference TRBV7-9 and TRBJ2-1, the complete variable domain reads DTGVSQNPRHKITKRGQNVTFRCDPISEHNRLYWYRQTLGQGPEFLTYFQNEAQLEKSRLLSDRFSAERPKGSFSTLEIQRTEQGDSAMYLCASSLGLAYDEQFFGPGTRLTVL.

The chain employs TRBV7-8 and TRBJ2-3; D ambiguous. V was trimmed by 5 bases and J by 6 bases, leaving 6 bases between them. The CDR3 is 11 residues long. The germline V gene encodes CDR1 SGHVS and CDR2 FQNEAQ. The CDR3 DNA is TGTGCCAGCAGCCCCCGTGATACGCAGTATTTT. Translated: CASSPRDTQYF.

The CDR3 loop reads CASSFLTGGPPQYF. The CDR3, as DNA: TGTGCCAGCAGTTTTCTTACGGGGGGGCCGCCGCAGTACTTC. The chain combines TRBV27 with TRBJ2-7, with TRBD2 matching over 8 bases. Looked up from germline, CDR1 is MNHEY and CDR2 is SMNVEV (reference sequence). CDR3 length: 14 residues. Trimming took 3 bases from V and 9 from J; bases not matched to a gene: 10.

This clone was observed a few times. The chain's CDR3 is CASSPSRGPYEQYF. Here the CDR3 DNA reads TGTGCCAGCTCACCGAGCAGGGGCCCATACGAGCAGTACTTC. This chain joins TRBV18 and TRBJ2-7, with D perhaps TRBD1 (6 bases). Germline CDR1 KGHSH, CDR2 LQKENI. V was pared by 3 bases and J by 4 bases, with 13 bases between. This CDR3 has 14 amino acids.

This clone has more than one count but fewer than ten. At one end, the junction sequence differs from germline, possibly due to a read error. The chain couples TRBV7-9 to TRBJ2-4, with D perhaps TRBD2 (6 bases). The germline V gene has CDR1 SEHNR and CDR2 FQNEAQ (reference sequence). This CDR3 has 17 amino acids. CDR3 residues: CASNLRRGTLAKNIQYF. The CDR3 DNA reads as TGTGCCAGCAACTTAAGGAGGGGAACTTTAGCCAAAAACATTCAGTACTTC. Full variable domain (rest looked up from reference TRBV7-9 and TRBJ2-4): DTGVSQNPRHKITKRGQNVTFRCDPISEHNRLYWYRQTLGQGPEFLTYFQNEAQLEKSRLLSDRFSAERPKGSFSTLEIQRTEQGDSAMYLCASNLRRGTLAKNIQYFGAGTRLSVL.

V is TRBV28 and J is TRBJ1-1; TRBD1 agrees at 8 bases. The J segment lost 4 bases and the V segment lost 8 bases, leaving 3 bases of the junction unmatched. This CDR3 has 12 residues. Germline V gives CDR1 MDHEN, CDR2 SYDVKM. The CDR3 reads CASGTGGTEAFF. The CDR3 bases are TGTGCCAGCGGGACAGGCGGCACTGAAGCTTTCTTT.

This chain uses TRBV2 with TRBJ2-3; D unclear. CDR1 SNHLY and CDR2 FYNNEI come from the germline V gene. Trimming took off 4 bases at V and 4 bases at J, with 12 bases between the two ends. This CDR3 contains 14 residues. The CDR3 bases are TGTGCCAGCAGTGTGCTGAGAAGCGCAGATACGCAGTATTTT. It yields the protein CASSVLRSADTQYF.

V gene TRBV30 combines with J gene TRBJ2-7; no firm D call. V lost 0 bases and J 3 bases, leaving 6 bases between the germline ends. This CDR3 contains 12 residues. Germline assignment: CDR1 GTSNPN and CDR2 SVGIG (reference sequence). The CDR3 protein is CAWSVQVYEQYF. In DNA, the CDR3 is TGTGCCTGGAGTGTACAAGTCTACGAGCAGTACTTC.

The chain employs TRBV4-2 and TRBJ2-7; 8 nucleotides match TRBD1. This CDR3 region has 15 residues. Trimming at V came to 1 base and at J to 6 bases, leaving 8 bases not matched to a gene. CDR1 and CDR2 (germline): LGHNA, YNFKEQ. In DNA, the CDR3 is TGTGCCAGCAGCCAAGCGGGGGACAGGCCGCGCGAGCAGTACTTC. It translates to CASSQAGDRPREQYF.

The DNA for the CDR3 is TGCAGCGTTTGGACAGGGGGCGCAGAGACCCAGTACTTC. It specifies CSVWTGGAETQYF. The chain employs TRBV29-1 and TRBJ2-5; 11 bases align to TRBD1. After removal of 5 bases from V and 4 bases from J, the junction contained 3 bases not matched to a gene. The CDR3 consists of 13 residues. Germline lookup yields CDR1 SQVTM and CDR2 ANQGSEA.

V and J are TRBV18 and TRBJ2-7; TRBD2 is a possible D gene (5 bases). CDR3 length: 15 amino acids. Trimming took off 3 bases at V and 1 base at J, with 13 bases between the two ends. Germline V lookup: CDR1 KGHSH, CDR2 LQKENI. Here the CDR3 reads CASSPWASSSYEQYF. Here the CDR3 DNA reads TGTGCCAGCTCACCTTGGGCTAGCAGTTCCTACGAGCAGTACTTC.

The chain employs TRBV6-5 and TRBJ2-1; 14 positions agree with TRBD2. With V trimmed by 6 bases and J by 10 bases, 8 bases remained unmatched. Germline V gene sequence: CDR1 MNHEY, CDR2 SVGAGI. The CDR3 sequence is 15 residues long. DNA of the CDR3: TGTGCCAGCAGACTCGGACTAGCGGGAGGATCGGAGCAGTTCTTC. Translation: CASRLGLAGGSEQFF.

The V call is TRBV9, the J call TRBJ1-1; a weak D match, TRBD1 (5 bases). CDR1 is SGDLS and CDR2 is YYNGEE in the germline V gene. The V and J ends lost 2 bases and 2 bases respectively, with 10 bases between them. This CDR3 spans 14 amino acids. CDR3 sequence (DNA): TGTGCCAGCAGCGTTCAGGGTTACAACACTGAAGCTTTCTTT. Translation: CASSVQGYNTEAFF. The full variable domain, its missing parts supplied by reference TRBV9 and TRBJ1-1, is DSGVTQTPKHLITATGQRVTLRCSPRSGDLSVYWYQQSLDQGLQFLIQYYNGEERAKGNILERFSAQQFPDLHSELNLSSLELGDSALYFCASSVQGYNTEAFFGQGTRLTVV.

This clone was recorded a few times. The J gene is TRBJ2-4, the V gene TRBV18, with unresolved D. Germline CDR1 KGHSH, CDR2 LQKENI. This CDR3 has 13 amino acids. V dropped 5 bases and J dropped 8 bases, with 13 bases sitting between them. CDR3 loop: CASSSESSDIQYF. The CDR3, as DNA: TGTGCCAGCTCAAGCGAGTCTTCAGACATTCAGTACTTC.

This clone has a single count. The V gene is TRBV5-1, the J gene TRBJ2-7; D is unresolved. The CDR3 totals 13 residues. Germline V gene lookup returns CDR1 SGHRS and CDR2 YFSETQ. Trimming left V 7 bases short and J 1 base short, with 12 bases between. DNA of the CDR3: TGCGCCAGCGCTGTCGGCGGATCCTACGAGCAGTACTTC. It codes for CASAVGGSYEQYF.

This clone was picked up a small number of times. This chain connects TRBV4-3 to TRBJ2-7; weak D call: TRBD2 (6 bases). The CDR3 is 16 residues long. The germline gives CDR1 LGHNA, CDR2 YSLEER. V was clipped by 1 base and J by 0 bases, with 13 bases between them. The CDR3 DNA reads as TGCGCCAGCAGCCAAGGCGTGGCGGGACTCTCCTACGAGCAGTACTTC. Translating it yields CASSQGVAGLSYEQYF.

This chain joins TRBV6-5 and TRBJ2-3; tentative D call: TRBD1 (6 bases). Germline CDR1 is MNHEY and CDR2 is SVGAGI. Trimming took 2 bases from V and 1 from J, leaving 7 bases between them. CDR3 length equals 14 residues. CDR3 nucleotide sequence: TGTGCCAGCAGTTACAACAGGGGCACAGATACGCAGTATTTT. Translation gives CASSYNRGTDTQYF.

This clone turned up a few times. V and J are TRBV30 and TRBJ2-7; 7 bases map to TRBD2. The germline V gene encodes CDR1 GTSNPN and CDR2 SVGIG (reference sequence). This CDR3 contains 13 residues. J gave up 2 bases and V 2 bases, and 3 bases lay outside the gene matches. The CDR3 region has the DNA TGTGCCTGGAGTCAGGGAGGGGCCTACGAGCAGTACTTC. Amino acids: CAWSQGGAYEQYF.

The sample holds a few counts of this clone. This rearrangement joins TRBV6-5 to TRBJ2-6, with D possibly being TRBD1 (5 bases). Per germline, CDR1 MNHEY and CDR2 SVGAGI. V was cut by 7 bases and J by 2 bases, with 9 bases left in between. There are 14 residues in the CDR3. The CDR3 nucleotides read TGTGCCAGCACCCCAGGGACTGGGGCCAACGTCCTGACTTTC. Protein sequence: CASTPGTGANVLTF.

Only a few counts were recorded for this clone. V usage is TRBV30 and J usage is TRBJ2-7; D gene unclear. The CDR3 runs 14 residues. CDR1 is GTSNPN, CDR2 SVGIG, per germline (reference sequence). Trimming removed 1 base from V and 4 bases from J, with 14 bases in between. Here the CDR3 DNA reads TGTGCCTGGAGTGGTTCAAATATCGGGTACGAGCAGTACTTC. Translating it yields CAWSGSNIGYEQYF.

The chain links TRBV10-3 to TRBJ2-7, with 12 bases lining up with TRBD1. This CDR3 region has 14 residues. In germline, CDR1 is ENHRY, CDR2 SYGVKD. Losses at the gene ends were 10 bases for V and 6 bases for J; bases not matched to a gene: 10. CDR3 DNA sequence: TGTGCCACTAAACCCCGGGACAGGGGGCCCGAGCAGTACTTC. Translated, it gives CATKPRDRGPEQYF.

This chain joins TRBV5-1 and TRBJ2-1, with D maybe TRBD2 (6 bases). This CDR3 contains 16 residues. CDR1 is SGHRS and CDR2 is YFSETQ in the germline V gene. Trimming took 4 bases from V and 4 from J, leaving 18 bases between them. For the CDR3, the DNA is TGCGCCAGCAGCCCCCTCGGGGGACGTATATACAATGAGCAGTTCTTC. It specifies CASSPLGGRIYNEQFF.

V usage is TRBV5-1 and J usage is TRBJ2-1, with 12 bases that match TRBD1. Trimming took 2 bases from V and 8 from J; bases not matched to a gene: 2. The germline V gene encodes CDR1 SGHRS and CDR2 YFSETQ. This CDR3 is 14 amino acids long. The CDR3 nucleotides are TGCGCCAGCAGCTTAGGGACAGGGGGCTATGAGCAGTTCTTC. It translates to CASSLGTGGYEQFF.

The chain uses TRBV7-2 and TRBJ1-4; no clear D gene. Germline CDR1 SGHTA, CDR2 FQGNSA. This CDR3 is built from 17 residues. The V gene lost 0 bases and the J gene lost 3 bases, with 14 bases spanning the gap. CDR3 protein: CASSLAIPGVANEKLFF. Written as DNA, the CDR3 is TGTGCCAGCAGCTTAGCAATCCCCGGGGTTGCTAATGAAAAACTGTTTTTT.

The chain has TRBV18 and TRBJ1-1, with D perhaps matching TRBD1 (5 bases). From germline, CDR1 is KGHSH and CDR2 LQKENI. This CDR3 has 14 residues. Trimming shortened V by 2 bases and J by 1 base, and 8 bases separated the two germline ends. CDR3 residues: CASSPGGSNTEAFF. CDR3 DNA: TGTGCCAGCTCACCAGGGGGGTCGAACACTGAAGCTTTCTTT.